Listed below are T cell receptor beta chains from one sample, sequenced in a study of vaccination and CD4 T cells after COVID-19. Antigens of these TCRs are unknown. TCRdb independently ran MiXCR on the PCR reads; one entry per CDR3 protein. The sample shows some 22,000 distinct CDR3 sequences, under 80% of them seen only once. Sample: CD4+ T cells from blood, cultured in vitro, taken before SARS-CoV-2 vaccination. These receptors came from a human donor who received a COVID-19 vaccine. Each CDR3 is given with its conserved first and last residue. Clone size is stated in some rows and not others, as once, few, many or a class when expanded.

abundance: -
v_gene: TRBV30
CDR3aa: CAWSVPRGRDSNQPQHF

abundance: -
v_gene: TRBV7-2
CDR3aa: CASSLRGWIQETQYF

abundance: few
v_gene: TRBV2
CDR3aa: CASSERFWAGTGLEAFF

abundance: -
v_gene: TRBV6-5
CDR3aa: CASSYGKENTEAFF

abundance: -
v_gene: TRBV6-4
CDR3aa: CASSRTGGSSYGYTF

abundance: -
v_gene: TRBV6-1
CDR3aa: CASSGFRQGLPGGYTF

abundance: few
v_gene: TRBV7-9
CDR3aa: CASSRAGQPQETQYF

abundance: -
v_gene: TRBV6-1
CDR3aa: CASSQHGVNEQFF

abundance: once
v_gene: TRBV20-1
CDR3aa: CSAKYGGGADTQYF

abundance: once
v_gene: TRBV7-2
CDR3aa: CASRLLAGASYEQYF

abundance: once
v_gene: TRBV2
CDR3aa: CASSVFRTDTQYF

abundance: few
v_gene: TRBV6-1
CDR3aa: CASIRRTGGGEPLHF

abundance: -
v_gene: TRBV30
CDR3aa: CAWSVGETQYF

abundance: -
v_gene: TRBV6-5
CDR3aa: CASSYQTSGAGTQYF

abundance: -
v_gene: TRBV6-1
CDR3aa: CASNRLANTYEQYF

abundance: -
v_gene: TRBV10-1
CDR3aa: CASSEILALGNQPQHF

abundance: -
v_gene: TRBV2
CDR3aa: CASSADRVLNEKLFF

abundance: -
v_gene: TRBV7-9
CDR3aa: CASSPRVNYGYTF

abundance: -
v_gene: TRBV6-1
CDR3aa: CASSADRYSGANVLTF

abundance: -
v_gene: TRBV12-3/TRBV12-4
CDR3aa: CASRRGGPGELFF

abundance: -
v_gene: TRBV7-2
CDR3aa: CASSPTEDTDTQYF

abundance: -
v_gene: TRBV7-2
CDR3aa: CASSTYGDTQYF

abundance: few
v_gene: TRBV19
CDR3aa: CASSSWTGPDEQYF